This entry concerns a single T cell receptor (beta chain). Its specificity is not known. PCR involved 60 Vbeta and 13 Jbeta primers. Libraries were prepared by immunoSEQ multiplex PCR; TCRdb keeps only in-frame clonotypes and omits some of them. The table lists roughly 180,000 clones, around 75% of them singletons. The CDR3 is 16 amino acids. V gave up 2 bases and J gave up 2 bases; unmatched junction bases: 6. Looked up from germline, CDR1 is SGHTA and CDR2 is FQGNSA. This specimen belongs to a study of cytomegalovirus exposure and HLA in healthy donors. Study as a whole: A previous analysis identified 100 million or so unique TCR beta sequences derived from roughly 180 million T cells.

Notes on the study in general: Reportedly, HLA-A and HLA-B alleles of most subjects were accurately predicted from TCR beta.

The source of this sequence is a woman in her thirties or forties in good health and CMV-seropositive. The V gene is TRBV7-2, the J gene TRBJ2-7, with 10 nucleotides matching TRBD2. The source material was PBMCs. CDR3 coding DNA: TGTGCCAGCAGCTTATCAGGGACTAGCGTCGCCTACGAGCAGTACTTC. The encoded protein is CASSLSGTSVAYEQYF.